This TCR beta chain was identified in a study of beta chain features in type 1 diabetes. Study-wide points: The study found that naive, central memory and Treg TCRB repertoires appeared more similar in patients than in healthy donors.

Concerning this clone itself: Its antigen remains unknown.

CDR3 size: 17 residues. Germline values: CDR1 SGHDN, CDR2 FVKESK. V trimming: 0 bases; J trimming: 1 base; junction bases outside the gene matches: 7. Reverse transcription of all isolated RNA meant that expressed TCRB transcripts were sequenced. The data were produced by immunoSEQ multiplex PCR, yet TCRdb's version contains in-frame clones alone and is incomplete. The data show nearly 250,000 clones, with 55% to 70% seen just once and approximately 0.05% held by the top ten. The receptor was derived from a man aged 25 to 45 in good health. V usage is TRBV14 and J usage is TRBJ1-1; 8 nucleotides match TRBD1. Sequencing was performed on naive CD4+ T cells from blood. The CDR3 DNA follows: TGTGCCAGCAGCCAAGACGGAGGGACAGGCTGGAACACTGAAGCTTTCTTT. Translation gives CASSQDGGTGWNTEAFF.